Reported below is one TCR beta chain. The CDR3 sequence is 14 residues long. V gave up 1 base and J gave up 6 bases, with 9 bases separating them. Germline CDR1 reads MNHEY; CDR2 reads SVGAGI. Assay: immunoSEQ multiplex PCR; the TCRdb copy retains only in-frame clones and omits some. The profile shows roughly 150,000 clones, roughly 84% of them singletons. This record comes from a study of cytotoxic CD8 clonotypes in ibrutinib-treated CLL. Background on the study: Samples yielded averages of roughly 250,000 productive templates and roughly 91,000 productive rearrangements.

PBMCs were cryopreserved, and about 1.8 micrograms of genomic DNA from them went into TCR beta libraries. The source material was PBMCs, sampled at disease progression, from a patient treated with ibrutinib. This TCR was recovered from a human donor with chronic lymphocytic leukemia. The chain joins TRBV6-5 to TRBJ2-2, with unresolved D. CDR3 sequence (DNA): TGTGCCAGCAGTTACTACCTGGCTTCCGGGGAGCTGTTTTTT. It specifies CASSYYLASGELFF.